Sequencing of this T cell receptor beta chain was carried out in a study of identical twins. Germline V CDR1 and CDR2: MGHRA, YSYEKL. V dropped 0 bases and J dropped 2 bases, with 11 bases sitting between them. The CDR3 has 15 residues. TCRdb reprocessed the 5' RACE reads via MiXCR and lists one record per CDR3 protein. This table holds 400,000 to 600,000 distinct CDR3 sequences, around 22% found once. These data were likewise used in another study, on yellow fever vaccine responses in identical twins.

The source of this sequence is a woman aged 18-35 years in good health. The V call is TRBV4-1, the J call TRBJ2-7; a weak D match, TRBD1 (5 bases). What was sequenced was CD4+ T cells sorted from blood. CDR3 nucleotides: TGCGCCAGCAGCCAAGATCCAGGCAGGGCCTACGAGCAGTACTTC. Its protein product is CASSQDPGRAYEQYF.